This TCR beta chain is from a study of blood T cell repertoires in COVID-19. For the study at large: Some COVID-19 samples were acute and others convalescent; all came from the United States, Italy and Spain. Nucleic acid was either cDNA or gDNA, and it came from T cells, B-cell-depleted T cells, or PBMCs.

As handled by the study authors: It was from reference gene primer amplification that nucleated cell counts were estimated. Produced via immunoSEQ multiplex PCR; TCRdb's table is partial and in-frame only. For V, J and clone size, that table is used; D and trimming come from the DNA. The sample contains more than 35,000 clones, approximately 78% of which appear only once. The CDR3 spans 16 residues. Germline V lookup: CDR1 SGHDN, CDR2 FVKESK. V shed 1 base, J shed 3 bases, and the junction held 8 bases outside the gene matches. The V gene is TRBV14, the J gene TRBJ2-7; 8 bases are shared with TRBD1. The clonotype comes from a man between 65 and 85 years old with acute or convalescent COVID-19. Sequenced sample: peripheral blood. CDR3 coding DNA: TGTGCCAGCAGCCAAGCGTACCCCGGACAGGGCTACGAGCAGTACTTC. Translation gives CASSQAYPGQGYEQYF.